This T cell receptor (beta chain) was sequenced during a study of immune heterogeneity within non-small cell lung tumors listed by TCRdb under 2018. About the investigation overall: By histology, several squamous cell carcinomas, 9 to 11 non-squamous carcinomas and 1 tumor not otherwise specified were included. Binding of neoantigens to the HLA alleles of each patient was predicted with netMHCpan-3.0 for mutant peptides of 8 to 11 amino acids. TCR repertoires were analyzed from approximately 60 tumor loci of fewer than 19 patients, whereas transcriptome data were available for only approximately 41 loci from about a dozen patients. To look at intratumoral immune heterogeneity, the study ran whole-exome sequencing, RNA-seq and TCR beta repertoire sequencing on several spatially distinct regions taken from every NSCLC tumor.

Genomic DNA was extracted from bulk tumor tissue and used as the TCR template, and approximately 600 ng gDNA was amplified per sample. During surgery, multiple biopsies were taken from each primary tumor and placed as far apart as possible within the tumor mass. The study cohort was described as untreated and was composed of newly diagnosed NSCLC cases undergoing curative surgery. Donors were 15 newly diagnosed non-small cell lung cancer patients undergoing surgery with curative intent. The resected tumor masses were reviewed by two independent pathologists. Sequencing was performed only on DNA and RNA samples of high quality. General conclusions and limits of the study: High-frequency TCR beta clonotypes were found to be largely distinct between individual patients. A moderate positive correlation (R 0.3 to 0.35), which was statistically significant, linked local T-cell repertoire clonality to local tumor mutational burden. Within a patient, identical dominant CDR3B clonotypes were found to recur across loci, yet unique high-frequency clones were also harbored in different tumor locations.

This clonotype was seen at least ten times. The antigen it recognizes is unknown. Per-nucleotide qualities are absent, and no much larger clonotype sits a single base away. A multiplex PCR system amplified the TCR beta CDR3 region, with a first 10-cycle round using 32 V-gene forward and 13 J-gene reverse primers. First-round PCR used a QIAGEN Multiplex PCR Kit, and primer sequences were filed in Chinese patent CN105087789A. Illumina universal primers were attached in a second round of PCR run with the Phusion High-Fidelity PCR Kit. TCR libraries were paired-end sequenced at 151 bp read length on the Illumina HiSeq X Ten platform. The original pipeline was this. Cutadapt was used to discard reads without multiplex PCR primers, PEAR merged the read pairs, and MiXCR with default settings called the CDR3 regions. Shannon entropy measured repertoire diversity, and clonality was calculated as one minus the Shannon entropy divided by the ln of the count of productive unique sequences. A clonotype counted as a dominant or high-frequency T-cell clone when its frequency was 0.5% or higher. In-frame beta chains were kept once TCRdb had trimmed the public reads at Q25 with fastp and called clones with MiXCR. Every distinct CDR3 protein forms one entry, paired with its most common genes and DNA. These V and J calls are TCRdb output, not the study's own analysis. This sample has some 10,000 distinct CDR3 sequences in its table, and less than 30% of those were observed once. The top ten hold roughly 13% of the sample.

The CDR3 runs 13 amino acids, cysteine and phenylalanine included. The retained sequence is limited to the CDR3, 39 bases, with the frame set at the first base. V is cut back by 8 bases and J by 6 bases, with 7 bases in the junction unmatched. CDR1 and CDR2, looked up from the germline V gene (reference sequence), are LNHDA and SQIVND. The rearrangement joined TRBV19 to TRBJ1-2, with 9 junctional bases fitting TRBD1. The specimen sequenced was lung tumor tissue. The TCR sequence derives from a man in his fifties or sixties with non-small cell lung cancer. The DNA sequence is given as TGTGCCAGTGGGACAGGGATTAGAGATGGCTACACCTTC. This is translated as CASGTGIRDGYTF.